Shown below are 15 T cell receptor beta chains from a single sample sequenced in a study of T cells in Graves' hyperthyroidism and ophthalmopathy. The CDR3 regions of TCR beta were amplified from RNA transcripts. A first-round RT-PCR of the TCR CDR3 used the HTBI primer set. TCRdb reanalysed the multiplex PCR reads using MiXCR and keeps one entry per CDR3 protein. Counted here are over 350,000 distinct CDR3 sequences, roughly 14% occurring once; the ten biggest clones make up over 10%. Sequenced input: blood. All receptors come from a man younger than 30 with Graves' ophthalmopathy.

This clonotype has at least ten counts. The rearrangement joins TRBV16 to TRBJ1-2, with TRBD1 as a possible D gene (6 bases). This CDR3 is 15 amino acids long. The germline V gene encodes CDR1 KGHSY and CDR2 FQNENV. V lost 0 bases to trimming and J lost 5 bases, with 13 bases between them. In DNA form, the CDR3 reads TGTGCCAGCAGCCAATCCTACAGGGAGGGATATGGCTACACCTTC. It codes for CASSQSYREGYGYTF. Drawing the rest from reference TRBV16 and TRBJ1-2, the complete variable domain is GEEVAQTPKHLVRGEGQKAKLYCAPIKGHSYVFWYQQVLKNEFKFLISFQNENVFDETGMPKERFSAKCLPNSPCSLEIQATKLEDSAVYFCASSQSYREGYGYTFGSGTRLTVV.

There are a few counts of this clonotype. The V gene is TRBV11-2, the J gene TRBJ1-1, with no clear D. CDR3 length: 18 residues. Per the germline V gene, CDR1 is SGHAT and CDR2 is FQNNGV. V lost 0 bases to trimming and J lost 2 bases, with 19 bases between them. CDR3: CASSLDLGERETNTEAFF. The DNA for the CDR3 is TGTGCCAGCAGCTTAGATCTTGGGGAACGGGAGACAAACACTGAAGCTTTCTTT.

This rearrangement joins TRBV5-6 to TRBJ2-3, with unresolved D. Deletions cut 5 bases from V and 0 bases from J, with 13 bases between. The CDR3 length is 15 residues. Germline CDR1 and CDR2: SGHDT and YYEEEE. The chain's CDR3 is CASSFLEGSTDTQYF. In DNA form, the CDR3 reads TGTGCCAGCAGTTTTCTAGAAGGAAGCACAGATACGCAGTATTTT. Full variable domain (outside the CDR3, taken from reference TRBV5-6 and TRBJ2-3): DAGVTQSPTHLIKTRGQQVTLRCSPKSGHDTVSWYQQALGQGPQFIFQYYEEEERQRGNFPDRFSGHQFPNYSSELNVNALLLGDSALYLCASSFLEGSTDTQYFGPGTRLTVL.

The chain recombines TRBV9 with TRBJ1-1, with 8 positions matching TRBD1. CDR3 length: 15 amino acids. Germline assignment: CDR1 SGDLS and CDR2 YYNGEE. The trim removed 1 base at V and 1 base at J, leaving 3 bases unmatched. Here the CDR3 DNA reads TGTGCCAGCAGCGTATTTCAGGGGGCGAACACTGAAGCTTTCTTT. Residues: CASSVFQGANTEAFF.

This clonotype was detected only a few times. This chain uses TRBV24-1 with TRBJ2-3; 9 bases agree with TRBD1. The CDR3 runs 14 residues. The junction had 7 bases not matched to a gene; V was cut back by 9 bases and J by 4 bases. The germline V gene has CDR1 KGHDR and CDR2 SFDVKD. The CDR3 reads CATPGTGNADTQYF. The CDR3 nucleotides are TGTGCCACCCCCGGGACAGGGAATGCAGATACGCAGTATTTT.

This clonotype came up many times. This chain joins TRBV6-1 and TRBJ1-5; 9 bases agree with TRBD1. Germline trimming cut 6 bases from V and 6 bases from J; bases unmatched to any gene: 6. Per the germline V gene, CDR1 is MNHNS and CDR2 is SASEGT. CDR3 length: 14 amino acids. The CDR3 reads CASRYGTGRQPQHF. The DNA of the CDR3 is TGTGCCAGCAGGTATGGGACAGGGCGTCAGCCCCAGCATTTT.

This clonotype was counted at least ten times. CDR3 DNA: TGTGCCAGCAGCCAAGGACAGGGGGCCGCTGAAAAACTGTTTTTT. Translating gives CASSQGQGAAEKLFF. The V call is TRBV3-1, the J call TRBJ1-4, with 10 bases fitting TRBD1. Germline CDR1 LGHDT, CDR2 YNNKEL (reference sequence). V lost 1 base, J lost 7 bases, and 3 bases stayed unmatched. The CDR3 spans 15 residues. Variable domain in full (rest from reference TRBV3-1 and TRBJ1-4): DTAVSQTPKYLVTQMGNDKSIKCEQNLGHDTMYWYKQDSKKFLKIMFSYNNKELIINETVPNRFSPKSPDKAHLNLHINSLELGDSAVYFCASSQGQGAAEKLFFGSGTQLSVL.

This clonotype was counted between two and nine times. The J gene is TRBJ1-2, the V gene TRBV12-5; no clear D. Trimming took off 2 bases at V and 1 base at J, with 11 bases between the two ends. Germline CDR1 is LGHNT and CDR2 is FRNRAP. The CDR3 length is 15 residues. The CDR3 is CASGLFGLYNYGYTF. The DNA of the CDR3 is TGTGCTAGTGGTTTGTTTGGGCTCTATAACTATGGCTACACCTTC.

A few counts support this clonotype. V gene TRBV7-9 combines with J gene TRBJ2-6, with D possibly TRBD1 on 6 matching bases. The CDR3 is 17 amino acids. Germline V CDR1 and CDR2: SEHNR, FQNEAQ (reference sequence). V lost 1 base to trimming and J lost 3 bases, with 13 bases between them. The CDR3 region is CASSLEQGVRGANVLTF. CDR3 nucleotide sequence: TGTGCCAGCAGCTTAGAACAGGGAGTTCGTGGGGCCAACGTCCTGACTTTC.

This clonotype was detected many times. The chain carries TRBV6-1 and TRBJ2-5; D may be TRBD1 (6 bases). Trimming stripped 4 bases from V and 4 bases from J, with 10 bases between. Germline loops: CDR1 MNHNS, CDR2 SASEGT. The CDR3 is 13 amino acids. CDR3 residues: CASSATRGETQYF. CDR3 in DNA: TGTGCCAGCAGTGCAACCAGGGGAGAGACCCAGTACTTC.

This chain joins TRBV18 and TRBJ2-7; 8 positions agree with TRBD1. Germline assignment: CDR1 KGHSH and CDR2 LQKENI. V was clipped by 4 bases and J by 3 bases; unmatched bases: 8. The CDR3 loop spans 15 amino acids. The CDR3 DNA reads as TGTGCCAGCTCACTGCGCGGGACAGGTGACTACGAGCAGTACTTC. Protein sequence: CASSLRGTGDYEQYF.

The chain uses TRBV15 and TRBJ2-1, with D hard to call. This CDR3 spans 14 amino acids. Between the trimmed V and J ends, which lost 0 bases and 9 bases, there was a span of 12 bases. Germline-derived CDR1 and CDR2 are LNHNV and YYDKDF (reference sequence). The CDR3 loop reads CATSREAPPTEQFF. As DNA, the CDR3 is TGTGCCACCAGCAGAGAGGCGCCTCCGACTGAGCAGTTCTTC.

The sample holds one count of this clonotype. A read error may explain this, as a much larger clone is one base away. CDR3 loop: CASSQWDSSNTIYF. The CDR3 nucleotides read TGTGCCAGCAGTCAATGGGACAGCTCAAACACCATATATTTT. V usage is TRBV6-1 and J usage is TRBJ1-3, with TRBD1 matching 7 bases. This CDR3 is built from 14 residues. Germline-derived CDR1 and CDR2 are MNHNS and SASEGT. Trimming took 5 bases from V and 6 from J; bases not matched to a gene: 7.

This clonotype was found many times. This chain joins TRBV7-8 and TRBJ2-7, with 8 positions matching TRBD1. Per germline, CDR1 SGHVS and CDR2 FQNEAQ. V was clipped by 1 base and J by 4 bases; unmatched bases: 6. This CDR3 has 15 residues. In DNA, the CDR3 is TGTGCCAGCAGCTTAGGACAGGGGTCGGGGTACGAGCAGTACTTC. Translation gives CASSLGQGSGYEQYF.

This clonotype occurred many times. The V and J genes are TRBV7-2 and TRBJ1-3; no firm D call. V was cut by 2 bases and J by 8 bases, with 10 bases left in between. The CDR3 sequence is 13 residues long. Germline V gene lookup returns CDR1 SGHTA and CDR2 FQGNSA. The DNA of the CDR3 is TGTGCCAGCAGCTTATCCGTCTGGGACACCATATATTTT. Translation: CASSLSVWDTIYF.